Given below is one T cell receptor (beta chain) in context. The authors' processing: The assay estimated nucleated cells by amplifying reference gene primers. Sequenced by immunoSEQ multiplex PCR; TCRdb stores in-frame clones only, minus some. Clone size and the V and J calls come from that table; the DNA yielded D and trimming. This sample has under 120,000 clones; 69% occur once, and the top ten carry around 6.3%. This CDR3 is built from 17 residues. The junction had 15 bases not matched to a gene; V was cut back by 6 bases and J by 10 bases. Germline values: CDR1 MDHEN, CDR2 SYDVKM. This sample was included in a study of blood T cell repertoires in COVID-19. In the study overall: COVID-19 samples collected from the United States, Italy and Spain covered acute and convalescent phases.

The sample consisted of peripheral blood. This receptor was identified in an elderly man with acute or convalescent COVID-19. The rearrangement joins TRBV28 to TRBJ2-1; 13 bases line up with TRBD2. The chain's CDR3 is CASSRPLGLAGSGEQFF. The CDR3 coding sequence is TGTGCCAGCAGCAGACCCCTGGGACTAGCGGGATCGGGGGAGCAGTTCTTC.